This T cell receptor beta chain was sequenced in a study of shared clonotypes between healthy human individuals. The CDR3 is 16 amino acids. From germline, CDR1 is KGHSH and CDR2 LQKENI. Trimming cost V 3 bases and J 4 bases; bases outside gene matches: 10. The table came from immunoSEQ multiplex PCR; TCRdb's copy has only in-frame clones and leaves some out. The table includes under 850,000 clones, roughly 72% detected once. This receptor was obtained from a woman under 40 in good health. This chain uses TRBV18 with TRBJ1-1; 8 positions match TRBD1. The sequencing sample was made of memory CD4+ T cells sorted from blood. Indicated subset: CD45RA-negative fraction. CDR3 amino acids: CASSPVYGQGITEAFF. The CDR3 bases are TGTGCCAGCTCACCGGTATACGGACAGGGAATCACTGAAGCTTTCTTT.